The clone carrying this TCR beta chain was counted a few times. Antigen specificity is unknown. Trimming cost V 5 bases and J 0 bases, with 13 bases left between them. Germline CDR1 and CDR2: SGHTA and FQGNSA. CDR3 length: 15 amino acids. This record belongs to a study of T-cell reconstitution after alpha-beta-depleted transplantation in children. Findings and limits, study-wide: The main origin of T-cell counts and diversity one year after transplant was newly produced T cells.

It was with unique molecular identifiers that the TCRbeta library was prepared. MiXCR, run by TCRdb on the PCR reads, gives a single entry per CDR3 protein. This sample has 900,000 or so distinct CDR3 sequences; about 16% occur once, and the top ten carry roughly 4.8%. The TCR sequence derives from a male patient younger than 18 who had a stem cell transplant for acute lymphoblastic leukemia, so the T cells may come from the graft donor. This rearrangement joins TRBV7-2 to TRBJ1-1; TRBD1 is a possible D gene (5 bases). Sequenced material: PBMCs, mostly from graft donor cells, taken 360 days after TCRalphabeta/CD19-depleted stem cell transplant. DNA of the CDR3: TGTGCCAGCAGCCTACCGCCAGGGCTGAACACTGAAGCTTTCTTT. Its translation: CASSLPPGLNTEAFF.